Included here is one T cell receptor (beta chain) sequence, with context. Germline V CDR1 and CDR2: LGHNA, YSLEER. This CDR3 contains 16 residues. Between the trimmed V and J ends, which lost 4 bases and 8 bases, there was a span of 20 bases. TCRdb re-called the RT-PCR reads with MiXCR, one entry per CDR3 protein. The data hold 15,000 or so distinct CDR3 sequences, with under 30% observed a single time. This specimen belongs to a study of patients and donors after allogeneic stem cell transplantation. Sample: blood, either unsorted or a sorted T cell fraction (not recorded which). J is TRBJ1-4 and V is TRBV4-3; D unresolved. The sequence was collected from a human donor who was either an allogeneic HSCT recipient or a stem cell or donor lymphocyte infusion donor (not recorded which). It is not recorded whose cells these are; they may come from a transplant donor. CDR3 in amino acids: CASSLRRRAGGEKLFF. For the CDR3, the DNA is TGCGCCAGCAGCCTCCGACGGAGGGCGGGTGGGGAAAAACTGTTTTTT.